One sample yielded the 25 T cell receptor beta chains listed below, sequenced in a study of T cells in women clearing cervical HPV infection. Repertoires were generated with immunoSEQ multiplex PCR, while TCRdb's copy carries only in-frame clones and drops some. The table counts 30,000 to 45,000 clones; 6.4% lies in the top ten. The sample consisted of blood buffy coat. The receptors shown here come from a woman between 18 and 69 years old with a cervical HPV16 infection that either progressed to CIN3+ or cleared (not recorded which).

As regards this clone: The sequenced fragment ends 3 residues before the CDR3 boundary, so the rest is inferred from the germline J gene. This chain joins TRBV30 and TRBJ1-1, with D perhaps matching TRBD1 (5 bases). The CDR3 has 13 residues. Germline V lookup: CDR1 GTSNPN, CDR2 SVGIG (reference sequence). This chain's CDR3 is CAWSVRRALSAFF. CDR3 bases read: TGTGCCTGGAGTGTGCGCAGGGCTTTGAGT.

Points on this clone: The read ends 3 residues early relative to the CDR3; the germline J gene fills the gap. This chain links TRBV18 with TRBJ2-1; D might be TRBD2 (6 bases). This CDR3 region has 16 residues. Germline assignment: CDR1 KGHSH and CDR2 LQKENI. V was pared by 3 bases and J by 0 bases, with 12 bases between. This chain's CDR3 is CASSPAEGRSYNEQFF. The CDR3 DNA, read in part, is TGTGCCAGCTCACCGGCGGAGGGGCGCTCCTACAATGAG.

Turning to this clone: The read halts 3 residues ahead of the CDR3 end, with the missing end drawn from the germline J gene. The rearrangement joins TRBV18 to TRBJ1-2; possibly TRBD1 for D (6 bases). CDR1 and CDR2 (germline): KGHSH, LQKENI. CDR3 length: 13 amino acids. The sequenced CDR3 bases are TGTGCCAGCCTACAGGGAAGGGGAGATACC. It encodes CASLQGRGDT. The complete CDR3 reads CASLQGRGDTYTF.

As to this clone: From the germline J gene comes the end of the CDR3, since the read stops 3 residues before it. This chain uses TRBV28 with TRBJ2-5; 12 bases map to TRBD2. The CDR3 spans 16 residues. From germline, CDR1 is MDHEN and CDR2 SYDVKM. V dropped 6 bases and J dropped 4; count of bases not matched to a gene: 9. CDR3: CASSPPTSGSIETQYF. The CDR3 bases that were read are TGTGCCAGCAGCCCACCGACTAGCGGGAGTATAGAGACC.

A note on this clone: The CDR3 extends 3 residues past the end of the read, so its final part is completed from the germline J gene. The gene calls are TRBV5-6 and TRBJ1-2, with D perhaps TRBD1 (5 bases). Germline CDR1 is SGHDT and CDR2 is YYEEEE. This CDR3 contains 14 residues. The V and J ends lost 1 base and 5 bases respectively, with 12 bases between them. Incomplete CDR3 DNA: TGTGCCAGCAGCTTGTCAGTCAGGGCTTATGGC. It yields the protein CASSLSVRAYG. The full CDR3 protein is CASSLSVRAYGYTF.

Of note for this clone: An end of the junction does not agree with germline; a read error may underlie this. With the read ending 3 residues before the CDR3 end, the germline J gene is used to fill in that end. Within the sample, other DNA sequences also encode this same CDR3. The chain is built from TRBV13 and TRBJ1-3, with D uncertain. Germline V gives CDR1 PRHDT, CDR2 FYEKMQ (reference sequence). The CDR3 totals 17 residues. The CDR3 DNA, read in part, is TGTGCCAGCAGCTTAGTAGGTGTCGGCGGCAGTGGAAACACT. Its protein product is CASSLVGVGGSGNT. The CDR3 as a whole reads CASSLVGVGGSGNTIYF.

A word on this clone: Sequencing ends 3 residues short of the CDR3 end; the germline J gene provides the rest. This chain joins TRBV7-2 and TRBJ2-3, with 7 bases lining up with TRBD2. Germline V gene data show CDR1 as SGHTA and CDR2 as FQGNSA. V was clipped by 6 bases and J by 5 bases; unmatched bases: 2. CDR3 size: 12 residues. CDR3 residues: CTSRIAGDTQYF. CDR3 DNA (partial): TGTACCAGCAGGATAGCGGGAGATACG.

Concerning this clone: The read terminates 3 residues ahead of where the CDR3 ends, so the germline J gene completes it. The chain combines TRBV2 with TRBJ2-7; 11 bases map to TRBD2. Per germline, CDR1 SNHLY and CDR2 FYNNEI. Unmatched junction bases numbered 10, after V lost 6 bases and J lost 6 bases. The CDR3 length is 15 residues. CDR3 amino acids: CASRPSGTSGPEQYF. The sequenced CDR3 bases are TGTGCCAGCAGACCCTCCGGGACTAGCGGACCCGAG.

The CDR3: CSARDEVGTIAQYF. The CDR3 DNA, read in part, is TGCAGTGCTAGAGATGAGGTCGGGACTATCGCG. The rearrangement links TRBV20-1 to TRBJ2-3; 7 bases match TRBD2. The read gets to within 3 residues of the CDR3 end, and the germline J gene fills in the rest. Looked up from germline, CDR1 is DFQATT and CDR2 is SNEGSKA (reference sequence). CDR3 size: 14 residues.

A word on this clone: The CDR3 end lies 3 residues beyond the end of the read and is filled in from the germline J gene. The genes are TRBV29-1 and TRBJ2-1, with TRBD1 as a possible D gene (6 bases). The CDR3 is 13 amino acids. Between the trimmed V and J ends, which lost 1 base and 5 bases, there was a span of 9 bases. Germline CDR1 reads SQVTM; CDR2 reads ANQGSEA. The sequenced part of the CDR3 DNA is TGCAGCGTTGAAGGACAGGCCCACAATGAG. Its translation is CSVEGQAHNE. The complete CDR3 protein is CSVEGQAHNEQFF.

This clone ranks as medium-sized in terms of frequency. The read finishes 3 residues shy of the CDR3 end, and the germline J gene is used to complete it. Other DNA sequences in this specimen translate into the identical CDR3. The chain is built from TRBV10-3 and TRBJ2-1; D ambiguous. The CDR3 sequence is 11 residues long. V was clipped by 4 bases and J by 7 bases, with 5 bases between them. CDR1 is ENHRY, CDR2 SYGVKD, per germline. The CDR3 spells CAISVGNEQFF. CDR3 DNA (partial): TGTGCCATCAGTGTAGGGAATGAG.

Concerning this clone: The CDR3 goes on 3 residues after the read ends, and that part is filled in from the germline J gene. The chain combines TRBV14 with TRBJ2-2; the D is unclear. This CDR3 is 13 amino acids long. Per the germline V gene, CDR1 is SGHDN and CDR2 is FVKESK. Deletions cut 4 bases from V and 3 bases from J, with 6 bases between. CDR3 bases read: TGTGCCAGCAGCCTGGCATACACCGGGGAG. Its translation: CASSLAYTGE. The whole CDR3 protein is CASSLAYTGELFF.

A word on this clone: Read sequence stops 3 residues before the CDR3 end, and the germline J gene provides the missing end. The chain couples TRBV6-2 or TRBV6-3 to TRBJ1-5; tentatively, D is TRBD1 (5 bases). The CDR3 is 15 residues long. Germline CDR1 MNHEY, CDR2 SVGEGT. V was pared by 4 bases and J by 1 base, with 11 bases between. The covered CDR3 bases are TGTGCCAGCAGTTCCAGGGAGGGGAGCAATCAGCCC. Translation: CASSSREGSNQP. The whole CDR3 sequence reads CASSSREGSNQPQHF.

The CDR3 loop reads CSAEGHPNSPLHF. CDR3 bases read: TGCAGTGCTGAAGGACATCCTAATTCACCC. The gene calls are TRBV20-1 and TRBJ1-6; weak D call: TRBD1 (5 bases). The read falls 3 residues short of the CDR3 end, and the missing part is taken from the germline J gene. This CDR3 has 13 residues. Per the germline V gene, CDR1 is DFQATT and CDR2 is SNEGSKA (reference sequence). V was pared by 5 bases and J by 6 bases, with 11 bases between.

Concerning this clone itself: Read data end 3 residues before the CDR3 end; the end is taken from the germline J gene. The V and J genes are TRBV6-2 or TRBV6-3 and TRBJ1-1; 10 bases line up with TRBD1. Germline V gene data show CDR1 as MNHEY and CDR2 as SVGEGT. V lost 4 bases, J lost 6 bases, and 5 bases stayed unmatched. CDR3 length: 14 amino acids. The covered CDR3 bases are TGTGCCAGCAGTTCGACAGGGGGCAAGGCTGAA. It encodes CASSSTGGKAE. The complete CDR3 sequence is CASSSTGGKAEAFF.

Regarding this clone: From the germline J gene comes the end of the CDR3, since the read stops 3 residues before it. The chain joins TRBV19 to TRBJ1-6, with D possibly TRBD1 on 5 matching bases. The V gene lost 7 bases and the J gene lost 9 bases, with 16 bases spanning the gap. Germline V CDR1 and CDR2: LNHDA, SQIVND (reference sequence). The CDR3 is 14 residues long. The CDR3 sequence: CASIAGGVSSPLHF. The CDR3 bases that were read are TGTGCCAGTATCGCCGGGGGGGTGAGTTCACCC.

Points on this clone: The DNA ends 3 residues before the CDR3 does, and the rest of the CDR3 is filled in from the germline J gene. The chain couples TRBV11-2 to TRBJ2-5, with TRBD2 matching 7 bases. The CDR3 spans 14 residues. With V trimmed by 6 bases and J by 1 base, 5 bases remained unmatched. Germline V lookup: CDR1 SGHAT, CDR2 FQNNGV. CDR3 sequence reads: CASRIPGGQETQYF. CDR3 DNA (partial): TGTGCCAGCAGAATACCGGGGGGCCAAGAGACC.

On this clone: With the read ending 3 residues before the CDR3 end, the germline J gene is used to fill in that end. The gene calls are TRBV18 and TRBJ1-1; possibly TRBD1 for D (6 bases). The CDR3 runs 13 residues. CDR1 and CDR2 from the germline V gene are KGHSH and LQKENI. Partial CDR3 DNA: TGTGCCAGCTCACTGGGGGCTGCGGAGACA. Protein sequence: CASSLGAAET. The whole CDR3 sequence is CASSLGAAETAFF.

CDR3 DNA, as far as it was read: TGTGCCAGCAGCCGCGACAGACAAGCAACAGATACG. Encoded protein: CASSRDRQATDT. The whole CDR3 is CASSRDRQATDTQYF. The genes are TRBV11-2 and TRBJ2-3; tentatively, D is TRBD1 (5 bases). The CDR3 is cut off 3 residues early in the read; its end comes from the germline J gene. V was shortened by 5 bases and J by 3 bases, with 15 bases between the two germline ends. This CDR3 spans 15 amino acids. The germline V gene has CDR1 SGHAT and CDR2 FQNNGV.

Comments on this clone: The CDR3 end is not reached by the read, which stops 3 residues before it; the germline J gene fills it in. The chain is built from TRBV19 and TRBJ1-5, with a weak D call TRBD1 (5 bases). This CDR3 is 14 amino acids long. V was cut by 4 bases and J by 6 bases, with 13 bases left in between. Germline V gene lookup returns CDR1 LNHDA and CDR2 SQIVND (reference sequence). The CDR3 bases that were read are TGTGCCAGTAGTAACCGGGACTTAAGTCAGCCC. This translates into CASSNRDLSQP. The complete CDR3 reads CASSNRDLSQPQHF. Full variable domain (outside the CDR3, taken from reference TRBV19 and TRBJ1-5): DGGITQSPKYLFRKEGQNVTLSCEQNLNHDAMYWYRQDPGQGLRLIYYSQIVNDFQKGDIAEGYSVSREKKESFPLTVTSAQKNPTAFYLCASSNRDLSQPQHFGDGTRLSIL.

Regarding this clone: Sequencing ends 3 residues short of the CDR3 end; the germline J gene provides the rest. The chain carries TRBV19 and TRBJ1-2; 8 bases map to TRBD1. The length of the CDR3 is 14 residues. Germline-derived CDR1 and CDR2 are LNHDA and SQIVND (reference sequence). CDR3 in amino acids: CASSILAGGYDYTF. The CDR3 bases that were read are TGTGCCAGTAGTATTCTGGCAGGGGGCTACGAC.

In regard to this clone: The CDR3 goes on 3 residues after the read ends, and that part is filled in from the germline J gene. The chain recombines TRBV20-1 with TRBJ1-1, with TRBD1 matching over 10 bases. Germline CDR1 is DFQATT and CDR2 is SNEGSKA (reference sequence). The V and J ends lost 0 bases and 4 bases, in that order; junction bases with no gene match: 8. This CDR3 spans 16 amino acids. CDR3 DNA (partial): TGCAGTGCTAGAGAGCCTGGGACAGGGGCGGGCACTGAA. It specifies CSAREPGTGAGTE. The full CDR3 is CSAREPGTGAGTEAFF.

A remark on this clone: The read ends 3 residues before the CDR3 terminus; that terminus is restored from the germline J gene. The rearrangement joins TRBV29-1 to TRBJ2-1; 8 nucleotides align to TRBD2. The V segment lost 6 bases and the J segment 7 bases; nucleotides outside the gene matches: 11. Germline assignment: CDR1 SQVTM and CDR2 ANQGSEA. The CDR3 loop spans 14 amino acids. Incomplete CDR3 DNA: TGCAGCGTGGCGGGAGGAGACGTTAGGAATGAG. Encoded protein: CSVAGGDVRNE. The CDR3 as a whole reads CSVAGGDVRNEQFF.

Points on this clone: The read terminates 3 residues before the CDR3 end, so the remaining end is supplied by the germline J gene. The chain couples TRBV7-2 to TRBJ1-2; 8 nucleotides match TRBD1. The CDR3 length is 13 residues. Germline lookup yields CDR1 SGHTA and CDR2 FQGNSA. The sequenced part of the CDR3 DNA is TGTGCCAGCAGTGGACAGGGAATTATGGAC. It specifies CASSGQGIMD. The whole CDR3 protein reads CASSGQGIMDYTF.

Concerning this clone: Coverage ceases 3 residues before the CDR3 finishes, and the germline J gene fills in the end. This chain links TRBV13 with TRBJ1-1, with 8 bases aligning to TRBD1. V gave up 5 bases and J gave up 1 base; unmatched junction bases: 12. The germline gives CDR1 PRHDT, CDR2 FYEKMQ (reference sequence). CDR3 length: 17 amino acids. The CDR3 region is CASSLLTPGTGNTEAFF. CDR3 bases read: TGTGCCAGCAGCCTACTAACCCCCGGGACAGGGAACACTGAA.